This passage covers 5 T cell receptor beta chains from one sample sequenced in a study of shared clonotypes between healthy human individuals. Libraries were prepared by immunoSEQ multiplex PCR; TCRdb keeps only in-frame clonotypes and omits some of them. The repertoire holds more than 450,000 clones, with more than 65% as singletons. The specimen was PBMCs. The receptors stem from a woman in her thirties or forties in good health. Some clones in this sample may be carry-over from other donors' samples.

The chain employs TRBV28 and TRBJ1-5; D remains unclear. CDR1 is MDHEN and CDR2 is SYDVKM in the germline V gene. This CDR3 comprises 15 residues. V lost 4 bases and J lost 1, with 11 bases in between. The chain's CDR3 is CASSYLPRSNQPQHF. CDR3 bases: TGTGCCAGCAGTTATTTACCCCGAAGCAATCAGCCCCAGCATTTT.

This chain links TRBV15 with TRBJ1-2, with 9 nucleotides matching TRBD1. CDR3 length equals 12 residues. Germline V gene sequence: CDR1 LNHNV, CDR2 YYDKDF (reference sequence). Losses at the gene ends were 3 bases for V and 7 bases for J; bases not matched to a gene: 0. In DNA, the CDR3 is TGTGCCACCAGCAGGGACAGGGGTGGCTACACCTTC. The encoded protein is CATSRDRGGYTF.

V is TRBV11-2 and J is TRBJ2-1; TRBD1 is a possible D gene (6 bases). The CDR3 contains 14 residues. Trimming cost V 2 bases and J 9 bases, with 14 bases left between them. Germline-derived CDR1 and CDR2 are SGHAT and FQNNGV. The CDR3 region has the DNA TGTGCCAGCAGCTTAAACAGGGCCGGCGGTGAGCAGTTCTTC. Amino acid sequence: CASSLNRAGGEQFF.

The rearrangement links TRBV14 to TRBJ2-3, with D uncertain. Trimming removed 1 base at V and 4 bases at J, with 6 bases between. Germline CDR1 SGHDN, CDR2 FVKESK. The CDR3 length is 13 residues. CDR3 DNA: TGTGCCAGCAGCCAAGCAGGCTCAGATACGCAGTATTTT. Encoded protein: CASSQAGSDTQYF. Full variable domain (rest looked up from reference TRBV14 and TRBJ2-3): EAGVTQFPSHSVIEKGQTVTLRCDPISGHDNLYWYRRVMGKEIKFLLHFVKESKQDESGMPNNRFLAERTGGTYSTLKVQPAELEDSGVYFCASSQAGSDTQYFGPGTRLTVL.

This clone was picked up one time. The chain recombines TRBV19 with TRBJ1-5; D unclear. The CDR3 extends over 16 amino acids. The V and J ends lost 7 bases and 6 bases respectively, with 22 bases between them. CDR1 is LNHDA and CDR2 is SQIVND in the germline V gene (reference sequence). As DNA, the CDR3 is TGTGCCAGTACCCCCAGTCAGGTCCAGGCAGGTCAGCCCCAGCATTTT. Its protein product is CASTPSQVQAGQPQHF.